Listed here is a single T cell receptor (beta chain). The sample comes from a study of T cell changes during pregnancy in multiple sclerosis. Clones were sequenced by immunoSEQ multiplex PCR, and TCRdb holds only the in-frame ones, with some missing. The sample lists about 83,000 clones; about 95% were seen once. CDR1 and CDR2 (germline): MNHNS, SASEGT. The CDR3 is made up of 15 amino acids. J gave up 4 bases and V 8 bases, and 8 bases lay outside the gene matches. V and J are TRBV6-1 and TRBJ2-3; 11 bases line up with TRBD2. Specimen: peripheral blood, collected in the second trimester of pregnancy. The TCR comes from a female donor with multiple sclerosis, enrolled in a pregnancy study. The CDR3 here is CASLRLAGRSDTQYF. The CDR3, as DNA: TGTGCCAGCCTAAGACTAGCGGGAAGGTCAGATACGCAGTATTTT.